The 19 T cell receptor beta chains reported below all come from one sample, sequenced in a study of T-cell reconstitution after alpha-beta-depleted transplantation in children. Preparation of the TCRbeta library was carried out with unique molecular identifiers. A single record per CDR3 protein comes from TCRdb applying MiXCR to the PCR reads. The data contain hundreds of thousands of distinct CDR3 sequences, about 10% of them singletons. The sequencing here drew on PBMCs from the stem cell graft donor, taken from the stem cell graft. Receptors were obtained from a human donor who donated a stem cell graft to a child with acute myeloid leukemia.

As to this clonotype: Without the conserved terminal phenylalanine or tryptophan, this CDR3 likely stems from a read error. The chain links TRBV6-1 to TRBJ1-5, with 8 nucleotides matching TRBD1. The CDR3 is made up of 15 amino acids. CDR1 is MNHNS and CDR2 is SASEGT in the germline V gene. V shed 5 bases and J 4 bases; nucleotides not matched to a gene: 7. CDR3 sequence (DNA): TGTGCCAGCAGTCGAACAGGGGGTCAAAATCAGCCCCAGCATTGT. Protein sequence: CASSRTGGQNQPQHC.

The CDR3 is CASSLLIAGGGNEQFF. The DNA for the CDR3 is TGTGCCAGCAGTTTACTTATAGCGGGAGGGGGCAATGAGCAGTTCTTC. This chain uses TRBV12-3 or TRBV12-4 with TRBJ2-1; 11 bases fit TRBD2. CDR3 size: 16 residues. J gave up 6 bases and V 2 bases, and 6 bases lay outside the gene matches.

The V call is TRBV2, the J call TRBJ1-4, with D hard to call. CDR1 SNHLY and CDR2 FYNNEI come from the germline V gene. The CDR3 sequence is 13 residues long. Trimming cost V 6 bases and J 7 bases, with 12 bases left between them. The CDR3 protein is CASRTTSIEKLFF. Here the CDR3 DNA reads TGTGCCAGCAGGACAACAAGTATTGAAAAACTGTTTTTT.

The V gene is TRBV27, the J gene TRBJ2-7; D is unclear. Germline CDR1 and CDR2: MNHEY and SMNVEV (reference sequence). Trimming took 4 bases from V and 9 from J, leaving 22 bases between them. The CDR3 sequence is 15 residues long. This chain's CDR3 is CASSYQPKAVQGQYF. CDR3 in DNA: TGTGCCAGCAGTTACCAGCCAAAGGCTGTTCAAGGGCAGTACTTC.

In its sample, this clonotype was seen a few times. The chain links TRBV29-1 to TRBJ1-2; weak D call: TRBD1 (5 bases). V was trimmed by 7 bases and J by 4 bases, leaving 13 bases between them. The germline V gene encodes CDR1 SQVTM and CDR2 ANQGSEA. CDR3 size: 12 residues. This chain's CDR3 is CSGGTEVYGYTF. CDR3 nucleotide sequence: TGCAGCGGAGGGACGGAAGTCTATGGCTACACCTTC.

This clonotype was counted a few times. J is TRBJ2-5 and V is TRBV7-2; D remains unclear. V dropped 0 bases and J dropped 0 bases, with 8 bases sitting between them. Germline V gene data show CDR1 as SGHTA and CDR2 as FQGNSA. The CDR3 is 15 residues long. CDR3: CASSLALAHQETQYF. The CDR3 region has the DNA TGTGCCAGCAGCTTAGCCCTGGCCCACCAAGAGACCCAGTACTTC.

Concerning this clonotype: Since no conserved phenylalanine or tryptophan closes the CDR3, a read error is the likely cause. The chain recombines TRBV30 with TRBJ2-7; 11 bases fit TRBD1. Germline lookup yields CDR1 GTSNPN and CDR2 SVGIG (reference sequence). V lost 6 bases to trimming and J lost 2 bases; unmatched junction nucleotides: 6. The CDR3 covers 14 residues. The chain's CDR3 is CACRKGQGAYEQYY. Here the CDR3 DNA reads TGTGCCTGTCGTAAGGGACAGGGGGCCTACGAGCAGTACTAC.

The chain couples TRBV6-2 or TRBV6-3 to TRBJ2-1; unclear D gene. With 7 bases removed from V and 6 bases from J, the gap between germline ends came to 16 bases. Germline CDR1 reads MNHEY; CDR2 reads SVGEGT. The CDR3 is 14 amino acids. This CDR3 is CASTHPAPSNEQFF. The CDR3 DNA reads as TGTGCCAGCACGCACCCAGCCCCCTCCAATGAGCAGTTCTTC.

This chain connects TRBV6-2 or TRBV6-3 to TRBJ2-7; the match to TRBD2 covers 9 bases. Germline V gene lookup returns CDR1 MNHEY and CDR2 SVGEGT. The ends lost 7 bases at V and 0 bases at J; junction bases unmatched: 7. The CDR3 has 15 amino acids. The CDR3 DNA sequence: TGTGCCAGCATCAGTCTAGCGGGGAGCTCCTACGAGCAGTACTTC. Translation: CASISLAGSSYEQYF.

The sample holds many counts of this clonotype. The chain is built from TRBV10-3 and TRBJ1-5, with 9 bases lining up with TRBD1. The germline V gene encodes CDR1 ENHRY and CDR2 SYGVKD. This CDR3 contains 19 residues. Trimming at V came to 6 bases and at J to 4 bases, leaving 19 bases not matched to a gene. The CDR3 protein is CAISETPGTGKKGNQPQHF. CDR3 in DNA: TGTGCCATCAGCGAAACCCCCGGGACAGGGAAAAAGGGGAATCAGCCCCAGCATTTT.

V usage is TRBV12-3 or TRBV12-4 and J usage is TRBJ1-3, with a weak D call TRBD1 (5 bases). V was shortened by 5 bases and J by 0 bases, with 17 bases between the two germline ends. The CDR3 runs 17 residues. The CDR3 reads CASSLDRDSFSGNTIYF. In DNA, the CDR3 is TGTGCCAGCAGTCTAGACCGGGACTCCTTCTCTGGAAACACCATATATTTT.

This clonotype was observed a few times. The chain joins TRBV4-3 to TRBJ2-3, with D uncertain. V was trimmed by 0 bases and J by 4 bases, leaving 11 bases between them. The CDR3 consists of 15 residues. CDR1 is LGHNA, CDR2 YSLEER, per germline. CDR3: CASSQDFATSDTQYF. The CDR3 coding sequence is TGCGCCAGCAGCCAAGATTTTGCCACTTCAGATACGCAGTATTTT.

This clonotype has a count of ten or more. The gene calls are TRBV19 and TRBJ2-1; tentatively, D is TRBD1 (5 bases). The germline CDR1 and CDR2 sequences are LNHDA and SQIVND (reference sequence). The V gene lost 6 bases and the J gene lost 8 bases, with 20 bases spanning the gap. This CDR3 comprises 15 residues. CDR3 bases: TGTGCCAGTAGAGTTAAGAGGCAGGGAAGCGATGAGCAGTTCTTC. Protein sequence: CASRVKRQGSDEQFF.

This clonotype was recorded a few times. The chain joins TRBV4-2 to TRBJ2-7; 8 nucleotides match TRBD2. Germline V gene data show CDR1 as LGHNA and CDR2 as YNFKEQ. This CDR3 is built from 14 residues. Trimming took 5 bases from V and 7 from J; bases not matched to a gene: 10. CDR3 amino acids: CASSGRLARGEQYF. CDR3 coding DNA: TGTGCCAGCAGCGGGAGACTAGCGCGAGGGGAGCAGTACTTC.

The rearrangement joins TRBV4-2 to TRBJ2-7, with 11 bases lining up with TRBD2. There are 18 residues in the CDR3. The junction had 8 bases not matched to a gene; V was cut back by 0 bases and J by 1 base. The V gene's germline CDR1 is LGHNA and CDR2 YNFKEQ. The CDR3 DNA reads TGTGCCAGCAGCCAAGATCCGGGACTAGCGGAGAGATCCTACGAGCAGTACTTC. Translating gives CASSQDPGLAERSYEQYF.

This clonotype was detected many times. The chain combines TRBV7-8 with TRBJ1-1, with D maybe TRBD1 (6 bases). Germline values: CDR1 SGHVS, CDR2 FQNEAQ. The CDR3 sequence is 15 residues long. Trimming stripped 1 base from V and 2 bases from J, with 11 bases between. The CDR3, as DNA: TGTGCCAGCAGCTTAGTACAGGGTACTAACACTGAAGCTTTCTTT. As protein: CASSLVQGTNTEAFF. Complete variable domain (other parts from reference TRBV7-8 and TRBJ1-1): GAGVSQSPRYKVAKRGQDVALRCDPISGHVSLFWYQQALGQGPEFLTYFQNEAQLDKSGLPSDRFFAERPEGSVSTLKIQRTQQEDSAVYLCASSLVQGTNTEAFFGQGTRLTVV.

This clonotype occurred many times. This chain connects TRBV6-2 or TRBV6-3 to TRBJ2-1; 11 nucleotides align to TRBD2. Germline trimming cut 5 bases from V and 16 bases from J; bases unmatched to any gene: 7. This CDR3 is 12 amino acids long. Per the germline V gene, CDR1 is MNHEY and CDR2 is SVGEGT. In DNA, the CDR3 is TGTGCCAGCAGTCCAACTAGCGGGAGAACATTCTTC. Translated, it gives CASSPTSGRTFF.

This clonotype was seen more than once but under ten times. The chain carries TRBV4-3 and TRBJ2-5; maybe TRBD2 (6 bases). The CDR3 runs to 17 residues. The germline CDR1 and CDR2 sequences are LGHNA and YSLEER. Trimming pared 1 base from V and 4 bases from J, leaving 19 bases between. The CDR3 DNA sequence: TGCGCCAGCAGCCAAGTTCTCGGGGGAATGGGTGCAGAGACCCAGTACTTC. Its translation is CASSQVLGGMGAETQYF.

The rearrangement joins TRBV2 to TRBJ2-1, with D perhaps given as TRBD1 or TRBD2 (5 bases each). The CDR3 consists of 11 residues. Trimming left V 3 bases short and J 14 bases short, with 11 bases between. CDR1 is SNHLY and CDR2 is FYNNEI in the germline V gene. The CDR3: CASSEARDEFF. CDR3 DNA: TGTGCCAGCAGTGAGGCGAGGGACGAGTTCTTC.